This T cell receptor (beta chain) was sequenced in a study of OX40 agonist ivuxolimab in advanced cancers. Looking at the study overall: Ivuxolimab, an agonist antibody against OX40 (CD134), was given to patients. Three patients, one with hepatocellular carcinoma and two with cutaneous melanoma, achieved partial responses.

Sampled blood was obtained at baseline, cycle 4 day 1, and cycle 7 day 1. As to this clone: The antigen remains unidentified.

General observations from the study: Both CD4+ and CD8+ T cell populations in blood had undergone clonal expansion by week 6 at 0.1 to 3.0 mg/kg.

The V gene's germline CDR1 is MDHEN and CDR2 SYDVKM. With 10 bases clipped from V and 2 bases from J, the junction kept 12 bases outside the gene matches. The CDR3 totals 15 residues. Libraries were prepared by immunoSEQ multiplex PCR; TCRdb keeps only in-frame clonotypes and omits some of them. The sample lists around 62,000 clones, roughly 88% occurring once. This chain connects TRBV28 to TRBJ1-1; TRBD1 matches 8 bases. This TCR derives from an adult with an advanced solid tumor such as melanoma, head and neck, liver or kidney cancer. The sequences come from CD4+ or CD8+ T cells sorted from blood, collected in a trial of the OX40 agonist ivuxolimab. In DNA form, the CDR3 reads TGTGCCACGAGACAGGGGAATGGAGGAAACACTGAAGCTTTCTTT. Its translation is CATRQGNGGNTEAFF. The whole variable domain, filled in from reference TRBV28 and TRBJ1-1, reads DVKVTQSSRYLVKRTGEKVFLECVQDMDHENMFWYRQDPGLGLRLIYFSYDVKMKEKGDIPEGYSVSREKKERFSLILESASTNQTSMYLCATRQGNGGNTEAFFGQGTRLTVV.